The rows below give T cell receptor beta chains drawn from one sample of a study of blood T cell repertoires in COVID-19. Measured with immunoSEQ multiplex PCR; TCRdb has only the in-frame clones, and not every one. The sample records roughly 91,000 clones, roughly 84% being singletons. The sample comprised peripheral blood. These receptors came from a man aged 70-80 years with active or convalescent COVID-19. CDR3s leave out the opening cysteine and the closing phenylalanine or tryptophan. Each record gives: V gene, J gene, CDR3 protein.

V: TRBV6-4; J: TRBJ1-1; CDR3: ASRPEGVGEAF
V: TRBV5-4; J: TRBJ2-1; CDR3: ASSDPGGASENEQF
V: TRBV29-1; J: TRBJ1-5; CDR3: SVAGGGNQPQH
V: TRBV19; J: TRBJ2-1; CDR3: ATSPGSMAYNEQF
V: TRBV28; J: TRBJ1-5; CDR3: ASTEGTSGNQPQH
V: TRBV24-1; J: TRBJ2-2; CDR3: ATSDLPGQGVTGELF
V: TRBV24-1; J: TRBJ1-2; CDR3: ATSEAGADVYGYT
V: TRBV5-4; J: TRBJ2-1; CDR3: ASHPGGAGEQF
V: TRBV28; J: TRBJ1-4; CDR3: ASNPTGGPNEKLF
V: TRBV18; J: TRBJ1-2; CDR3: ASSQDRDYGYT
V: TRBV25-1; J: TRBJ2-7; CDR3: ASSESGSRGHEQY
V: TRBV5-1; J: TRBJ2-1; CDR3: ASSLSGADNEQF
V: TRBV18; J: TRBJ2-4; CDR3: ASSPASLAKNIQY
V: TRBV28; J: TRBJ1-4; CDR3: ASSLMGGFEKLF
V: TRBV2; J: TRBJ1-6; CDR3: AATGGLYNSPLH
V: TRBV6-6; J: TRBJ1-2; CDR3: ASSYAGALWGYT
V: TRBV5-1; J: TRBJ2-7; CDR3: ASSFIDRAYEQY
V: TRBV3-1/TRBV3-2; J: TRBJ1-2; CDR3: ASTTRRQGYYGYT
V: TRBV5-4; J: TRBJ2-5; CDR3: ASSLKARGVETQY
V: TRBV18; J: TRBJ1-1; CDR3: ASSTDRVAIRTEAF
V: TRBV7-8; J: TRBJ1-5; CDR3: ASSSEGLGNQPQH
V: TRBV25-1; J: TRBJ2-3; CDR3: ASSEPGTTTDTQY
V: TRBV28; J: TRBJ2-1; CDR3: ASSSGASGHNEQF
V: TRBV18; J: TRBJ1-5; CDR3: ASSSGQGGNQPQH
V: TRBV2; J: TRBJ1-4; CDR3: ASRGQLATNEKLF
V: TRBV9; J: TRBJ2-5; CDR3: ASSPSGETQY
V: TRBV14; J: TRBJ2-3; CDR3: ASSPRLLKDTQY
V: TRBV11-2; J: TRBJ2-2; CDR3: ASRRTVNTGELF
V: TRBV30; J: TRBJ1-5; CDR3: AWDRGQGSNQPQH
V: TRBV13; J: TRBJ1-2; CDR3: ASSPGQTYGYT
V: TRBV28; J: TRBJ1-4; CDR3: ASSSRDESNEKLF
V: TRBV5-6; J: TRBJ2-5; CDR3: ASSFGAGGVAETQY
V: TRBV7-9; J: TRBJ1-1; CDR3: ASSQGRSSGNTEAF
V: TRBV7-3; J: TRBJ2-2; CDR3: ASRPDRGRELF
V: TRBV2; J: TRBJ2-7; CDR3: ASRDSSLGSYEQY
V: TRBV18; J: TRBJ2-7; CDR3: ASSPQGQYEQY
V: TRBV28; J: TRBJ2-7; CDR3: ASSLGGAPNYEQY
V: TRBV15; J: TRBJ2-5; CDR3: ATSRNMNLAQY
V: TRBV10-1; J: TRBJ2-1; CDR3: ASSRTRNEQF
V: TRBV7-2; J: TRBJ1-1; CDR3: ASSYLTANTEAF
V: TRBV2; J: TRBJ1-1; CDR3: ASSGQGPGLNTEAF
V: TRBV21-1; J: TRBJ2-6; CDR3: ASSREGFSGANVLT
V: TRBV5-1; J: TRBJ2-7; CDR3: ASSLAGGAVHEQY
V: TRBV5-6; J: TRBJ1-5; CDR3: ASSSRDTYSNQPQH
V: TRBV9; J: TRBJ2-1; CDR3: ASSVERGVGNEQF
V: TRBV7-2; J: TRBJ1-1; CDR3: ASSPGQGNTEAF
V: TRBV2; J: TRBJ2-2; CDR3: ASSSSGGWNGELF
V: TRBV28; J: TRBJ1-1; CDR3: ASSLPQGRTEAF
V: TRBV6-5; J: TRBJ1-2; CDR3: ASSYKEGRGYT
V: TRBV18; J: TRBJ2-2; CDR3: ASSQGAGELF
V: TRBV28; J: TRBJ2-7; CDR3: ASMIGQGGPYEQY
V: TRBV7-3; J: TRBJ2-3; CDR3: ASSLAGTYTDTQY
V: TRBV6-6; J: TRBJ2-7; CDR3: ASSPGTSGYEQY
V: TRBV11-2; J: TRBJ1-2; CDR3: ASSPTTGIHGYT